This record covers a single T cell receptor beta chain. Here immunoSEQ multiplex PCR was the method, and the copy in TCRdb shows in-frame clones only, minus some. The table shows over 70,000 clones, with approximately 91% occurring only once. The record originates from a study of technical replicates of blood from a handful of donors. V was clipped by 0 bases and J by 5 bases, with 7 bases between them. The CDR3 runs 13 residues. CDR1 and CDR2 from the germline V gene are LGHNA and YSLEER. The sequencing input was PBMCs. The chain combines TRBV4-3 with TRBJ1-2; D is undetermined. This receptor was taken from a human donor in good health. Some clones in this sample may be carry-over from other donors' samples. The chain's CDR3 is CASSQEKTYGYTF. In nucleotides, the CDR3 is TGCGCCAGCAGCCAAGAGAAGACTTATGGCTACACCTTC.